This T cell receptor beta chain was retrieved from a study of OX40 agonist ivuxolimab in advanced cancers. Overall study context: Clinicians treated patients with ivuxolimab, an agonistic anti-OX40 (CD134) antibody. Study conclusions and caveats: What antigens the expanded peripheral T cells recognized was never established.

Only one count was recorded for this clone. Its antigen is unknown. Germline V gene lookup returns CDR1 SGHRS and CDR2 YFSETQ. Trimming took 0 bases from V and 3 from J, leaving 6 bases between them. The CDR3 has 13 amino acids. Assay used: immunoSEQ multiplex PCR; TCRdb lists only in-frame clones, some missing. The data show approximately 89,000 clones, approximately 91% seen once. The receptor was derived from an adult with an advanced solid tumor such as melanoma, head and neck, liver or kidney cancer. The chain joins TRBV5-1 to TRBJ2-5, with no clear D. Sequenced here: CD4+ or CD8+ T cells sorted from blood, sampled in a trial of the OX40 agonist ivuxolimab. In nucleotides, the CDR3 is TGCGCCAGCAGCTTGGGTAGAGAAGAGACCCAGTACTTC. This gives the protein CASSLGREETQYF.